This TCR beta chain was recorded in a study of blood T cell repertoires in COVID-19. Study-level background: PBMCs, B-cell-depleted T cells, or T cells were the source of the cDNA or gDNA that made up the material.

Study processing details: From reference gene primer amplification, estimates of nucleated cell counts were derived. Assay used: immunoSEQ multiplex PCR; TCRdb lists only in-frame clones, some missing. V, J and clone size derive from that table, while D and trimming were established from the DNA sequence. This table has about 130,000 clones, approximately 83% appearing once. Germline CDR1 reads LGHDT; CDR2 reads YNNKEL (reference sequence). 12 amino acids form the CDR3, both terminal residues included. As for this clone: No DNA is shown, since the ends of the CDR3 on it are uncertain; the CDR3 is the one TCRdb lists.

The sequenced sample was peripheral blood. The chain recombines TRBV3-1 (or the pseudogene TRBV3-2) with TRBJ2-3; TRBD1 is the table's D call and was not checked against the DNA. The TCR originated in a woman aged 80 or over with acute or convalescent COVID-19. The CDR3 is CASSQVGTGTYF.